This entry concerns a single T cell receptor (beta chain). Its antigen is unidentified. This entry is derived from a study of T-cell reconstitution after alpha-beta-depleted transplantation in children. Study-level findings and limits: Several hundred rapidly expanded clones from non-depleted graft cells reportedly supplied alpha-beta T cells about two months post-transplant.

Preparation of the TCRbeta library used unique molecular identifiers. TCRdb itself ran the PCR reads through MiXCR, one entry per CDR3 protein. Of 200,000 to 250,000 distinct CDR3 sequences listed, 6.5% to 10% were seen once; the top ten hold roughly 6%. CDR1 and CDR2 (germline): MDHEN, SYDVKM. With 2 bases removed from V and 2 bases from J, the gap between germline ends came to 12 bases. The CDR3 runs to 15 residues. Sequencing used PBMCs, mostly from graft donor cells, obtained 180 days after TCRalphabeta/CD19-depleted stem cell transplant. The receptor comes from a male patient younger than 18 who had a stem cell transplant for acute lymphoblastic leukemia, so the T cells may come from the graft donor. This rearrangement joins TRBV28 to TRBJ1-1; D remains ambiguous. The CDR3 DNA sequence: TGTGCCAGCAGTTTAGACGAAAGGGTTAACACTGAAGCTTTCTTT. This codes for CASSLDERVNTEAFF. The full variable domain, its missing parts supplied by reference TRBV28 and TRBJ1-1, is DVKVTQSSRYLVKRTGEKVFLECVQDMDHENMFWYRQDPGLGLRLIYFSYDVKMKEKGDIPEGYSVSREKKERFSLILESASTNQTSMYLCASSLDERVNTEAFFGQGTRLTVV.